This T cell receptor beta chain was identified in a study of shared clonotypes between healthy human individuals. The CDR3 has 15 amino acids. Germline assignment: CDR1 WNHNN and CDR2 SYGVQD (reference sequence). V was cut by 4 bases and J by 6 bases, with 16 bases left in between. Profiling relied on immunoSEQ multiplex PCR, and the TCRdb table lists in-frame clones only, not all of them. The data contain about 2.1 million clones, roughly 95% of them seen just once; the ten biggest clones take up about 1.7%. CD8 cells regarded as naive lacked CD45RO, were positively chosen for CCR7, and omitted terminally differentiated effector memory CD45RA+ cells.

The specimen was naive CD8+ T cells from PBMCs. The clonotype originates from a man younger than 35 in good health. Some clones in this sample may be carry-over from other donors' samples. This chain uses TRBV10-1 with TRBJ1-3, with a weak D call TRBD1 (6 bases). The CDR3: CASSGGPDLENTIYF. The CDR3 DNA is TGCGCCAGCAGTGGGGGGCCCGACTTAGAAAACACCATATATTTT.